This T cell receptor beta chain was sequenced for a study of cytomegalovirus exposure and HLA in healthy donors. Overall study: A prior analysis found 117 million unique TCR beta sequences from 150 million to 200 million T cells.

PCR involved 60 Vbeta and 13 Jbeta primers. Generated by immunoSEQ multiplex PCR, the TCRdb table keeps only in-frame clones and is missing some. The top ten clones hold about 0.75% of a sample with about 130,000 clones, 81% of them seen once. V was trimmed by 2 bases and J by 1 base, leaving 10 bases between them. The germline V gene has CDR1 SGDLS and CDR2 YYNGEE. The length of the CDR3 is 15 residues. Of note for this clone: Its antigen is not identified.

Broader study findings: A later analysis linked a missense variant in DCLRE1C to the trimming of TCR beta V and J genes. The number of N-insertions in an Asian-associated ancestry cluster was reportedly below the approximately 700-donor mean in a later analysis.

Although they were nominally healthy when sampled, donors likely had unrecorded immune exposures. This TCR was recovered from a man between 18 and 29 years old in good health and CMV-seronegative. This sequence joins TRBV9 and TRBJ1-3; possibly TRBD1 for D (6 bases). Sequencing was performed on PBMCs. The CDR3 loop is CASSVSGQSGNTIYF. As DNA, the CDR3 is TGTGCCAGCAGCGTGAGCGGACAGTCTGGAAACACCATATATTTT.